Presented here are 15 T cell receptor beta chains from one specimen sequenced in a study of shared clonotypes between healthy human individuals. Repertoires were generated with immunoSEQ multiplex PCR, while TCRdb's copy carries only in-frame clones and drops some. The sample has 2,500,000 or so clones; approximately 94% are singletons. What was sequenced was naive CD4+ T cells sorted from blood. Sample subset: CD45RA+ positively selected. The receptors derive from a man between 18 and 35 years old in good health.

The V gene is TRBV4-3, the J gene TRBJ2-1; TRBD2 matches 12 bases. Losses at the gene ends were 0 bases for V and 8 bases for J; bases not matched to a gene: 5. The CDR3 is made up of 16 amino acids. The V gene's germline CDR1 is LGHNA and CDR2 YSLEER. CDR3 coding DNA: TGCGCCAGCAGCCAAGACCCTAGCGGGAGGGCCTATGAGCAGTTCTTC. Residues: CASSQDPSGRAYEQFF.

The chain employs TRBV4-1 and TRBJ2-1; maybe TRBD2 (5 bases). V was cut by 2 bases and J by 4 bases, with 9 bases left in between. CDR3 length equals 14 residues. Germline CDR1 MGHRA, CDR2 YSYEKL. The CDR3 is CASSQIREYNEQFF. The DNA for the CDR3 is TGCGCCAGCAGCCAAATCCGGGAATACAATGAGCAGTTCTTC.

This chain connects TRBV5-1 to TRBJ2-4; no reliable D call. The V end was cut by 1 base, the J end by 6 bases, with 11 bases between. The CDR3 consists of 14 residues. Germline assignment: CDR1 SGHRS and CDR2 YFSETQ. Here the CDR3 reads CASSLTNPPNIQYF. In nucleotides, the CDR3 is TGCGCCAGCAGCTTGACGAATCCCCCAAACATTCAGTACTTC.

Turning to this clone: The same CDR3 arises from other DNA sequences in this sample as well. This chain uses TRBV6-5 with TRBJ1-2; 8 nucleotides line up with TRBD1. The V segment lost 6 bases and the J segment 4 bases; nucleotides outside the gene matches: 7. The germline V gene has CDR1 MNHEY and CDR2 SVGAGI. This CDR3 contains 14 residues. The CDR3 nucleotides read TGTGCCAGCAGCAGCGGTACAGGGGGCTATGGCTACACCTTC. It translates to CASSSGTGGYGYTF.

This sequence joins TRBV18 and TRBJ1-1; D is uncertain. The CDR3 totals 15 residues. The V gene lost 3 bases and the J gene lost 4 bases, with 15 bases spanning the gap. Germline V gene data show CDR1 as KGHSH and CDR2 as LQKENI. As DNA, the CDR3 is TGTGCCAGCTCACCTATCTCGACGGGAGGCACTGAAGCTTTCTTT. Its protein product is CASSPISTGGTEAFF.

The chain recombines TRBV19 with TRBJ2-5; D gene unclear. Trimming took off 6 bases at V and 4 bases at J, with 21 bases between the two ends. The CDR3 has 16 residues. The V gene's germline CDR1 is LNHDA and CDR2 SQIVND (reference sequence). The CDR3 DNA sequence: TGTGCCAGTAGCCGGAATAGAGGTGGGATCAGAGAGACCCAGTACTTC. Translated: CASSRNRGGIRETQYF.

V gene TRBV9 combines with J gene TRBJ2-7; TRBD1 agrees at 8 bases. The CDR3 covers 15 residues. V shed 0 bases, J shed 3 bases, and the junction held 5 bases outside the gene matches. CDR1 SGDLS and CDR2 YYNGEE come from the germline V gene. CDR3 DNA sequence: TGTGCCAGCAGCGTAGTCCCCGGGACAGGCTACGAGCAGTACTTC. This translates into CASSVVPGTGYEQYF.

The V gene is TRBV19, the J gene TRBJ1-6; D possibly corresponds to TRBD1 (5 bases). Germline V gene lookup returns CDR1 LNHDA and CDR2 SQIVND (reference sequence). The CDR3 consists of 15 residues. The V end lost 5 bases, the J end lost 10 bases, and 18 bases lay between the germline ends. The CDR3 protein is CASSPGWQGRSPLHF. The CDR3 DNA reads as TGTGCCAGTAGTCCCGGTTGGCAGGGTCGGTCACCCCTCCACTTT.

The chain joins TRBV5-1 to TRBJ2-1, with no clear D. Germline V gives CDR1 SGHRS, CDR2 YFSETQ. This CDR3 has 14 residues. Deletions cut 0 bases from V and 5 bases from J, with 9 bases between. CDR3: CASSLVVTDNEQFF. For the CDR3, the DNA is TGCGCCAGCAGCTTGGTAGTGACCGACAATGAGCAGTTCTTC.

The chain is built from TRBV9 and TRBJ1-2; tentatively, D is TRBD1 (5 bases). V lost 2 bases, J lost 3 bases, and 17 bases lay in between. Germline CDR1 SGDLS, CDR2 YYNGEE. The CDR3 extends over 16 amino acids. CDR3 nucleotide sequence: TGTGCCAGCAGCGTCGCCCAACAGGCGGGATACTATGGCTACACCTTC. Its protein product is CASSVAQQAGYYGYTF.

A single count supports this clone. The V call is TRBV5-6, the J call TRBJ1-4; D possibly corresponds to TRBD1 (6 bases). The CDR3 runs to 14 residues. Trimming removed 4 bases at V and 4 bases at J, with 11 bases between. Germline CDR1 is SGHDT and CDR2 is YYEEEE. CDR3 coding DNA: TGTGCCAGCAGCCACGGACAGCTTAATGAAAAACTGTTTTTT. Protein product: CASSHGQLNEKLFF.

The chain is built from TRBV10-1 and TRBJ2-6, with D possibly TRBD1 on 5 matching bases. The germline gives CDR1 WNHNN, CDR2 SYGVQD (reference sequence). Between the trimmed V and J ends, which lost 0 bases and 0 bases, there was a span of 12 bases. This CDR3 has 18 amino acids. CDR3 loop: CASSESAGKNSGANVLTF. In nucleotides, the CDR3 is TGCGCCAGCAGTGAGTCTGCAGGGAAAAACTCTGGGGCCAACGTCCTGACTTTC.

V is TRBV5-6 and J is TRBJ1-4, with TRBD1 matching 9 bases. In germline, CDR1 is SGHDT, CDR2 YYEEEE. CDR3 size: 13 residues. With V trimmed by 3 bases and J by 8 bases, 2 bases remained unmatched. The CDR3 here is CASSWGQGEKLFF. The CDR3 coding sequence is TGTGCCAGCAGCTGGGGACAGGGCGAAAAACTGTTTTTT. Complete variable domain (other parts from reference TRBV5-6 and TRBJ1-4): DAGVTQSPTHLIKTRGQQVTLRCSPKSGHDTVSWYQQALGQGPQFIFQYYEEEERQRGNFPDRFSGHQFPNYSSELNVNALLLGDSALYLCASSWGQGEKLFFGSGTQLSVL.

V usage is TRBV2 and J usage is TRBJ2-3, with D possibly TRBD1 on 5 matching bases. There are 14 residues in the CDR3. V lost 4 bases and J lost 8, with 16 bases in between. Germline V gene lookup returns CDR1 SNHLY and CDR2 FYNNEI. CDR3 coding DNA: TGTGCCAGCAGTGCAGGGTTGGCCCCAAGTACGCAGTATTTT. Its translation is CASSAGLAPSTQYF.

In this sample, this clone turned up once. V is TRBV7-9 and J is TRBJ2-7; no clear D gene. V was cut by 3 bases and J by 2 bases, with 11 bases left in between. The CDR3 has 14 residues. Germline V gene lookup returns CDR1 SEHNR and CDR2 FQNEAQ (reference sequence). CDR3 sequence (DNA): TGTGCCAGCAGCTTTAAAGCTGGGCCCTACGAGCAGTACTTC. Translated, it gives CASSFKAGPYEQYF.